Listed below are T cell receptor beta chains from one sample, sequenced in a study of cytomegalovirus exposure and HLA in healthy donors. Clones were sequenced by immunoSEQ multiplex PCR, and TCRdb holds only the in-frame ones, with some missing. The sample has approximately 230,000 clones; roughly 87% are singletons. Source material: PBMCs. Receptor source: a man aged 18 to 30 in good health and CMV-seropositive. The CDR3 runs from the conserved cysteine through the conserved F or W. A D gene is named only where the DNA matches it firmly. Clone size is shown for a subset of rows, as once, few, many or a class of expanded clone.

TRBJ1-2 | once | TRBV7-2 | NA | TGTGCCAGCAGCTTAAGGGGGGCCAGCAGCTATGGCTACACCTTC | CASSLRGASSYGYTF
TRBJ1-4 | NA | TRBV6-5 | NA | TGTGCCAGCAGTTACCGGACCGCCGGCAAACTGTTTTTT | CASSYRTAGKLFF
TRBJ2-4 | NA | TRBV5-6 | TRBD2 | TGTGCCAGCAGCTTGAGGGTGCGGGGGAGTGGGGCCAAAAACATTCAGTACTTC | CASSLRVRGSGAKNIQYF
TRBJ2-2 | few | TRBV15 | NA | TGTGCCACCAGCAGCGTCGCCCGGGACTCCGCCGGGGAGCTGTTTTTT | CATSSVARDSAGELFF
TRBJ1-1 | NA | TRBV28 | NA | TGTGCCAGCAGTTACCTACCAGGGACGAACACTGAAGCTTTCTTT | CASSYLPGTNTEAFF
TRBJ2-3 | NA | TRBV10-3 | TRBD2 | TGTGCCATCAGTGATAATCGAGCGGGAGGAGATACGCAGTATTTT | CAISDNRAGGDTQYF
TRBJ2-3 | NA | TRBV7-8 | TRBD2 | TGTGCCAGCAGCTTAGTAAGGCTAGCGGGACACACAGATACGCAGTATTTT | CASSLVRLAGHTDTQYF
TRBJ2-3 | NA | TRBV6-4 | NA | TGTGCCAGCAGTGAATTTGCCACTAGCACAGATACGCAGTATTTT | CASSEFATSTDTQYF
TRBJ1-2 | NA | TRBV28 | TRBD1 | TGTGCCAGCAGTCGGGAAGGACAGGGGAATTCCTATGGCTACACCTTC | CASSREGQGNSYGYTF
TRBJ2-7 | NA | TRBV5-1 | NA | TGCGCCAGCAGCTTGGAGGACTTCCGTTCCTACGAGCAGTACTTC | CASSLEDFRSYEQYF
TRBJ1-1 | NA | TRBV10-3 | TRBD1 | TGTGCCATCAGTGGGGGACAGGGACTCCGCAGTGAAGCTTTCTTT | CAISGGQGLRSEAFF
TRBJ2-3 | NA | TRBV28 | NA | TGTGCCAGCAGTTTATGGTACCGGTCTAGCACAGATACGCAGTATTTT | CASSLWYRSSTDTQYF
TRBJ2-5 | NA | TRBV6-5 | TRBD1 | TGTGCCAGCAGAAGACAGGGGGGCCAAGAGACCCAGTACTTC | CASRRQGGQETQYF
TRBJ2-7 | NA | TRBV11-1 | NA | TGTGCCAGCAGCTTAGAAGGCAGCTCCTACGAGCAGTACTTC | CASSLEGSSYEQYF
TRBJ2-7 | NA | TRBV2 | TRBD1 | TGTGCCAGCAGTGAACAAGGACAGGGGTACGAGCAGTACTTC | CASSEQGQGYEQYF
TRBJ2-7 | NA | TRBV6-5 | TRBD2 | TGTGCCAGCAGTTACAGGCTAGCGGGAGGGTACGAGCAGTACTTC | CASSYRLAGGYEQYF
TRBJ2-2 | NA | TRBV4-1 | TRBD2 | TGCGCCAGCAGCCCCTACCTTAGCGGGAGAGGGATCCCCGGGGAGCTGTTTTTT | CASSPYLSGRGIPGELFF
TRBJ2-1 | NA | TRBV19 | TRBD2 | TGTGCCAGTAGTAGGACCGGGACTAGCGGATACAATGAGCAGTTCTTC | CASSRTGTSGYNEQFF
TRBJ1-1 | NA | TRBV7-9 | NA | TGTGCCAGCAGCTTAGCAGGACAGCCGAACACTGAAGCTTTCTTT | CASSLAGQPNTEAFF
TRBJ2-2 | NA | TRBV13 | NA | TGTGCCAGCAGCTGGGGGGTTCCCGGGGAGCTGTTTTTT | CASSWGVPGELFF
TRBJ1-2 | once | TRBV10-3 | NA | TGTGCCATCAGCGAGAGCAGGGATGGCTACACCTTC | CAISESRDGYTF
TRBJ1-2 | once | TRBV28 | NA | TGTGCCAGCAGCCTCTCCGGGGGAGCGACGTATGGCTACACCTTC | CASSLSGGATYGYTF
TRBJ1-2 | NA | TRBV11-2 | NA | TGTGCCAGCAGGTCGCCGGGACACCGAAACTATGGCTACACCTTC | CASRSPGHRNYGYTF
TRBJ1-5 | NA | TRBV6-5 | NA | TGTGCCAGCAGTTACTCGGAAGGGAACCAGCCCCAGCATTTT | CASSYSEGNQPQHF
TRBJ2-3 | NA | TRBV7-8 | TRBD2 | TGTGCCAGCAGCTTAGTTCCTAGCGGGAGCACAGATACGCAGTATTTT | CASSLVPSGSTDTQYF
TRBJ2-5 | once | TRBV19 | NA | TGTGCCAGTAGTATCGCCGGGTACCAAGAGACCCAGTACTTC | CASSIAGYQETQYF
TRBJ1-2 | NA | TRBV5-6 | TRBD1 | TGTGCCAGCAGCCTCGCCGGGACAGATTATGGCTACACCTTC | CASSLAGTDYGYTF
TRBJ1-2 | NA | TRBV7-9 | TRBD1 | TGTGCCAGCAGCCCACCAGGGGGGATTGGCTACACCTTC | CASSPPGGIGYTF
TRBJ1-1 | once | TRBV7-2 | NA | TGTGCCAGCAGCCCCCCCCACCGTCGGGGGCGCCGAGCTTTCTTT | CASSPPHRRGRRAFF
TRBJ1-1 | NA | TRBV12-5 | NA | TGTGCTAGTGGTTTGGGAAATGTTAATGGTGAAGCTTTCTTT | CASGLGNVNGEAFF
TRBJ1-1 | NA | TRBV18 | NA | TGTGCCAGCTCAAGCAACAGGGACACTGAAGCTTTCTTT | CASSSNRDTEAFF
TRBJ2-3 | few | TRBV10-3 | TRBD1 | TGTGCCACGCAGACAGGGGGGAGGACAGATACGCAGTATTTT | CATQTGGRTDTQYF
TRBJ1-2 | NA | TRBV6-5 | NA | TGTGCCACCCTAGGGGGTAACTATGGCTACACCTTC | CATLGGNYGYTF
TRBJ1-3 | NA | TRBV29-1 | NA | TGCAGCGGCGTCTCTGGAAACACCATATATTTT | CSGVSGNTIYF
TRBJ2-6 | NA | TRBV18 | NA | TGTGCCAGCTCACCCCGGACCGCAGAGGGATCCGGGGCCAACGTCCTGACTTTC | CASSPRTAEGSGANVLTF
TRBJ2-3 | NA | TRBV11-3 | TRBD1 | TGTGCCAGCAGCCCGAGGACAGGTTATAGCACAGATACGCAGTATTTT | CASSPRTGYSTDTQYF
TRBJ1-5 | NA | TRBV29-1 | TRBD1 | TGCAGCGTTGTCCAGGGGGCGGGTCAGCCCCAGCATTTT | CSVVQGAGQPQHF
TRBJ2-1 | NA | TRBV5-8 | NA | TGTGCCAGCAGTCCTCTCGTGGAGATAGCGGAACCGTTCTTC | CASSPLVEIAEPFF
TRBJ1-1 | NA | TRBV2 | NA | TGTGCCAGCACCCAGACAGGATGGGCTGAAGCTTTCTTT | CASTQTGWAEAFF
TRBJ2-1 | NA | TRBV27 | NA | TGTGCCAGCAGGACCCTATCCGGGGAGTCCTACAATGAGCAGTTCTTC | CASRTLSGESYNEQFF
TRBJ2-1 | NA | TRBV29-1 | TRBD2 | TGCAGCGTTGAGTCCGGGACTAAGGATGAGCAGTTCTTC | CSVESGTKDEQFF
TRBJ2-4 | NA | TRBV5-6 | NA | TGTGCCAGCAGTCGTACACCAAACATTCAGTACTTC | CASSRTPNIQYF
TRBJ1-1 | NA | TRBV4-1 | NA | TGCGCCAGCAGCCAAGTGGGGGACAAGACGGGGAACACTGAAGCTTTCTTT | CASSQVGDKTGNTEAFF
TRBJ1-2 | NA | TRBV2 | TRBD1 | TGTGCCAGCAGTCCCGACAGGGGATACTATGGCTACACCTTC | CASSPDRGYYGYTF
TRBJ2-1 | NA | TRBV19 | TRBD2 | TGTGCCAGTAGTGAGCCTAGCGGGGGGTGGGAAGAGCAGTTCTTC | CASSEPSGGWEEQFF
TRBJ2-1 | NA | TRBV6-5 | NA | TGTGCCAGCAGGCCTCATTTAGATGCTTACAATGAGCAGTTCTTC | CASRPHLDAYNEQFF
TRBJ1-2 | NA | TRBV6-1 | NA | TGTGCCAGCAGTGAAATGGCCCGGGCTAACTATGGCTACACCTTC | CASSEMARANYGYTF
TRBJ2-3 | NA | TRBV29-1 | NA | TGCAGCGTTGGTGCGACAGTCGGGGGAGATACGCAGTATTTT | CSVGATVGGDTQYF
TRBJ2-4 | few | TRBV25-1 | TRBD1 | TGTGCCAGCAGGACAGGGATCGTTCAGTACTTC | CASRTGIVQYF
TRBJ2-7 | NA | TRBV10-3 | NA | TGTGCCATCAGTGAGGCGCCAGGGGGGACCTACGAGCAGTACTTC | CAISEAPGGTYEQYF